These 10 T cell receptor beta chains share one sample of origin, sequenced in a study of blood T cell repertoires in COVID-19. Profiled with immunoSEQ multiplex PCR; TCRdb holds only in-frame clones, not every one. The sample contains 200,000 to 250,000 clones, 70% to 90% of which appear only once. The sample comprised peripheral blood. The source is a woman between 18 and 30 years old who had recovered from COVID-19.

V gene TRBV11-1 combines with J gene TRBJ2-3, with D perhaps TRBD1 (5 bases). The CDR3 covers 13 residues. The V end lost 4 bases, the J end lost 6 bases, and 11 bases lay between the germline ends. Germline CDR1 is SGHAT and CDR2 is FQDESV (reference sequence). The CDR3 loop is CASSWGSGDTQYF. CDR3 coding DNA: TGTGCCAGCAGCTGGGGCTCAGGGGATACGCAGTATTTT.

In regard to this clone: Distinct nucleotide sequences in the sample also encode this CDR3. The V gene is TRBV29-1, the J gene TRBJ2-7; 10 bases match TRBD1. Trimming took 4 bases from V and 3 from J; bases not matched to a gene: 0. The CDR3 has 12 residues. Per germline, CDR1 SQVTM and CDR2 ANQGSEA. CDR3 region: CSVGTGGYEQYF. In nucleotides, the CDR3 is TGCAGCGTTGGGACAGGGGGCTACGAGCAGTACTTC.

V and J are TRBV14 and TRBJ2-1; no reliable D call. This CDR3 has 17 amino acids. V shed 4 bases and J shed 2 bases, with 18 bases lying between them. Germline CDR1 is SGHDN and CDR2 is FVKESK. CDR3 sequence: CASSLTVTNPPYNEQFF. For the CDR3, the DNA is TGTGCCAGCAGCCTAACGGTAACGAATCCTCCCTACAATGAGCAGTTCTTC.

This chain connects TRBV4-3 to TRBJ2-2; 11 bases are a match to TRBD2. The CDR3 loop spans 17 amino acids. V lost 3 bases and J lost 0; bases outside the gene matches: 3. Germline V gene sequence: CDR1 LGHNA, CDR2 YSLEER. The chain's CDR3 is CASSQHSGRANTGELFF. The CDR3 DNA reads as TGCGCCAGCAGCCAGCATAGCGGGAGGGCGAACACCGGGGAGCTGTTTTTT.

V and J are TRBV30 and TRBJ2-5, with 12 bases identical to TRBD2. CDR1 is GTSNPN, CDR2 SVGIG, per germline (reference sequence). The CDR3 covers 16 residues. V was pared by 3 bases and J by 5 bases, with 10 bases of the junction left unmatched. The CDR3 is CAWSPALAGGGETQYF. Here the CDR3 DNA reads TGTGCCTGGAGCCCCGCCCTAGCGGGAGGGGGGGAGACCCAGTACTTC.

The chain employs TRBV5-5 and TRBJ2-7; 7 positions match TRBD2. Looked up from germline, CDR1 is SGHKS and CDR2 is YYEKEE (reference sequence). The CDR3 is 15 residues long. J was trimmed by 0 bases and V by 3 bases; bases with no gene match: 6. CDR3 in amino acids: CASSSRGVSSYEQYF. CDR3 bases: TGTGCCAGCAGCTCACGGGGGGTTAGCTCCTACGAGCAGTACTTC.

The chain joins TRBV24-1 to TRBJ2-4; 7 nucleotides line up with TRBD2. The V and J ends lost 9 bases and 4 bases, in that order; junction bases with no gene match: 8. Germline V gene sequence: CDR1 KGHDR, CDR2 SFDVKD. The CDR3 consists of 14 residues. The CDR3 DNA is TGTGCCACCGAATCCTCCGGGGGGAAAAACATTCAGTACTTC. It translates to CATESSGGKNIQYF.

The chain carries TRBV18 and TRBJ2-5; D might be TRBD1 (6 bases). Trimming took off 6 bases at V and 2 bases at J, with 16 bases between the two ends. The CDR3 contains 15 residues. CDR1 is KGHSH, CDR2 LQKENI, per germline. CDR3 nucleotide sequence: TGTGCCAGCTCTTCCGGAAGGGACAAACAAGAGACCCAGTACTTC. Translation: CASSSGRDKQETQYF.

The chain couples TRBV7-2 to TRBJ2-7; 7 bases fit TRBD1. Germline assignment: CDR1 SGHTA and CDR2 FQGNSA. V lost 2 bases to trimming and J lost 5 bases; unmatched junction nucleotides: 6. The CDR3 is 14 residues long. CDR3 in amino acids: CASSLSFQGDEQYF. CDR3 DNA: TGTGCCAGCAGCTTATCTTTCCAGGGGGACGAGCAGTACTTC.

The CDR3 coding sequence is TGTGCCATCAGTGAGGGGAGTGCGGGCAATCAGCCCCAGCATTTT. Residues: CAISEGSAGNQPQHF. V is TRBV10-3 and J is TRBJ1-5; unclear D gene. Germline-derived CDR1 and CDR2 are ENHRY and SYGVKD. The CDR3 runs to 15 residues. Trimming took 2 bases from V and 2 from J, leaving 10 bases between them.